A single sample gave rise to the 21 T cell receptor beta chains below, sequenced in a study of CD4+ T cells in melanoma. Some clones are missing from TCRdb's copy, which holds only in-frame ones; the method was immunoSEQ multiplex PCR. This repertoire shows over 10,000 clones, about 74% found once; its top ten account for roughly 15%. Sample: cells from a culture (not recorded whether cultured in vitro). All receptors derive from a human donor with melanoma.

J is TRBJ2-3 and V is TRBV10-3; 8 bases are a match to TRBD2. The CDR3 is 14 amino acids. The germline gives CDR1 ENHRY, CDR2 SYGVKD. Trimming removed 4 bases from V and 8 bases from J; junction bases left unmatched: 8. The CDR3 spells CAISGTSLGGTQYF. The CDR3, as DNA: TGTGCCATCAGTGGGACTAGCCTTGGGGGTACGCAGTATTTT.

This clone is medium-sized. The CDR3 protein is CASSISRNTEAFF. The CDR3 DNA reads as TGTGCCAGTAGTATTTCCAGGAACACTGAAGCTTTCTTT. The V gene is TRBV19, the J gene TRBJ1-1; D is uncertain. Trimming took off 3 bases at V and 1 base at J, with 6 bases between the two ends. The CDR3 contains 13 residues. In germline, CDR1 is LNHDA, CDR2 SQIVND (reference sequence).

The chain joins TRBV18 to TRBJ1-1, with 7 bases that match TRBD1. The CDR3 covers 15 residues. The V gene's germline CDR1 is KGHSH and CDR2 LQKENI. V dropped 0 bases and J dropped 5; count of bases not matched to a gene: 6. In DNA, the CDR3 is TGTGCCAGCTCACCACCCGACAGGGAGGATACTGAAGCTTTCTTT. It yields the protein CASSPPDREDTEAFF.

The V gene is TRBV9, the J gene TRBJ2-1; TRBD2 matches at 9 bases. The germline V gene encodes CDR1 SGDLS and CDR2 YYNGEE. CDR3 length: 16 amino acids. The V gene end was trimmed by 0 bases and the J gene end by 3 bases; junction bases not matched to a gene: 4. CDR3 amino acids: CASSVVGSGGYNEQFF. The CDR3 nucleotides read TGTGCCAGCAGCGTAGTTGGTAGCGGGGGCTACAATGAGCAGTTCTTC.

The rearrangement links TRBV6-5 to TRBJ2-5; possible D gene TRBD1, 5 bases. Germline V CDR1 and CDR2: MNHEY, SVGAGI. The V and J ends lost 5 bases and 8 bases respectively, with 15 bases between them. CDR3 size: 13 residues. The CDR3 sequence: CASSVPQGSTQYF. For the CDR3, the DNA is TGTGCCAGCAGTGTACCCCAGGGCTCCACCCAGTACTTC.

The V and J genes are TRBV5-8 and TRBJ2-7; no clear D. Germline assignment: CDR1 SGHTS and CDR2 YDEGEE. V lost 2 bases and J lost 0, with 12 bases in between. The CDR3 sequence is 15 residues long. CDR3 in DNA: TGTGCCAGCAGCTTCCACGGGCGAAGCTCCTACGAGCAGTACTTC. This gives the protein CASSFHGRSSYEQYF.

The chain is built from TRBV30 and TRBJ1-6; possibly TRBD1 for D (5 bases). The length of the CDR3 is 14 residues. V lost 2 bases to trimming and J lost 7 bases, with 12 bases between them. Per the germline V gene, CDR1 is GTSNPN and CDR2 is SVGIG (reference sequence). The CDR3 coding sequence is TGTGCCTGGAGTAGTACAGGTGGAAATTCACCCCTCCACTTT. It is translated as CAWSSTGGNSPLHF.

V is TRBV5-1 and J is TRBJ1-6, with no clear D. CDR1 and CDR2 from the germline V gene are SGHRS and YFSETQ. V lost 0 bases and J lost 10, with 14 bases in between. There are 15 residues in the CDR3. CDR3 DNA: TGCGCCAGCAGCTTGGAAGGTGGGGTGCAGTCACCCCTCCACTTT. The encoded protein is CASSLEGGVQSPLHF.

This CDR3 is CASSLSQGYGELFF. CDR3 DNA sequence: TGTGCCAGCAGCTTGTCGCAGGGGTACGGGGAGCTGTTTTTT. The chain links TRBV11-2 to TRBJ2-2; tentatively, D is TRBD1 (6 bases). Between the trimmed V and J ends, which lost 3 bases and 7 bases, there was a span of 12 bases. The germline CDR1 and CDR2 sequences are SGHAT and FQNNGV. CDR3 length: 14 amino acids.

The rearrangement uses TRBV9 and TRBJ2-1; D not resolved. The CDR3 contains 16 residues. With 0 bases removed from V and 4 bases from J, the gap between germline ends came to 14 bases. The V gene's germline CDR1 is SGDLS and CDR2 YYNGEE. CDR3 sequence reads: CASSVGGVPAYNEQFF. DNA of the CDR3: TGTGCCAGCAGCGTAGGTGGGGTTCCGGCGTACAATGAGCAGTTCTTC.

The V and J genes are TRBV29-1 and TRBJ1-2, with TRBD1 matching over 8 bases. The V segment lost 7 bases and the J segment 7 bases; nucleotides outside the gene matches: 14. Germline CDR1 and CDR2: SQVTM and ANQGSEA. CDR3 size: 14 residues. The CDR3 is CSATPGQVFGGYTF. The DNA for the CDR3 is TGCAGCGCAACCCCGGGACAGGTTTTCGGTGGCTACACCTTC.

This chain uses TRBV7-9 with TRBJ1-2; 7 bases are a match to TRBD1. Per the germline V gene, CDR1 is SEHNR and CDR2 is FQNEAQ (reference sequence). V lost 0 bases, J lost 5 bases, and 6 bases stayed unmatched. The CDR3 has 15 amino acids. CDR3 sequence: CASSLAPRGWYGYTF. The CDR3 bases are TGTGCCAGCAGCTTAGCCCCCAGGGGGTGGTATGGCTACACCTTC.

V gene TRBV30 combines with J gene TRBJ1-1; TRBD1 matches at 7 bases. The germline gives CDR1 GTSNPN, CDR2 SVGIG (reference sequence). V was clipped by 8 bases and J by 1 base; unmatched bases: 7. This CDR3 comprises 13 residues. CDR3 loop: CARTGARNTEAFF. The DNA for the CDR3 is TGTGCCCGCACAGGGGCACGGAACACTGAAGCTTTCTTT.

V gene TRBV10-3 combines with J gene TRBJ2-1; the D call may be TRBD1 or TRBD2 (6 bases each). Germline values: CDR1 ENHRY, CDR2 SYGVKD. Trimming took off 6 bases at V and 8 bases at J, with 8 bases between the two ends. The CDR3 is made up of 11 amino acids. The CDR3 is CAIRRGDEQFF. The CDR3 nucleotides read TGTGCCATCAGGAGGGGGGATGAGCAGTTCTTC.

The genes are TRBV7-7 and TRBJ1-2, with unresolved D. V lost 3 bases and J lost 0, with 5 bases in between. CDR3 length equals 13 residues. Germline-derived CDR1 and CDR2 are SSHAT and FNYEAQ (reference sequence). This CDR3 is CASSFLANYGYTF. The CDR3 DNA follows: TGTGCCAGCAGCTTTTTGGCTAACTATGGCTACACCTTC.

This rearrangement joins TRBV7-2 to TRBJ2-1, with TRBD2 identical over 9 bases. Germline values: CDR1 SGHTA, CDR2 FQGNSA. V dropped 4 bases and J dropped 5; count of bases not matched to a gene: 6. There are 15 residues in the CDR3. The CDR3 nucleotides are TGTGCCAGCAGCTCCCATAGCGGGGGCAACAATGAGCAGTTCTTC. Protein product: CASSSHSGGNNEQFF. Combining the CDR3 with reference TRBV7-2 and TRBJ2-1 gives the whole variable domain GAGVSQSPSNKVTEKGKDVELRCDPISGHTALYWYRQSLGQGLEFLIYFQGNSAPDKSGLPSDRFSAERTGGSVSTLTIQRTQQEDSAVYLCASSSHSGGNNEQFFGPGTRLTVL.

The V gene is TRBV5-1, the J gene TRBJ2-3, with TRBD2 identical over 12 bases. Germline loops: CDR1 SGHRS, CDR2 YFSETQ. V lost 4 bases and J lost 8; bases outside the gene matches: 14. CDR3 length equals 17 residues. The CDR3 DNA reads as TGCGCCAGCAGCGTGAGACTAGCGGGGGCCGGGAGTCCTACGCAGTATTTT. Translating it yields CASSVRLAGAGSPTQYF.

The chain recombines TRBV6-1 with TRBJ2-3, with D hard to call. This CDR3 is 16 amino acids long. V lost 1 base and J lost 0, with 11 bases in between. In germline, CDR1 is MNHNS, CDR2 SASEGT. The CDR3: CASSEGNPTSTDTQYF. The CDR3 nucleotides are TGTGCCAGCAGTGAAGGAAATCCGACAAGCACAGATACGCAGTATTTT.

V gene TRBV6-6 combines with J gene TRBJ2-7; 11 bases align to TRBD1. In germline, CDR1 is MNHNY, CDR2 SVGAGI (reference sequence). Unmatched junction bases numbered 7, after V lost 5 bases and J lost 7 bases. This CDR3 comprises 14 residues. The CDR3 coding sequence is TGTGCCAGCAGTGGGGGGACAGGGGGGTTGGAGCAGTACTTC. This codes for CASSGGTGGLEQYF.

The CDR3 nucleotides are TGTGCCAGCAGTCCCGACACCAGGAAATTGTACTTC. Its translation is CASSPDTRKLYF. The rearrangement links TRBV11-3 to TRBJ2-7, with D uncertain. Between the trimmed V and J ends, which lost 6 bases and 12 bases, there was a span of 18 bases. The CDR3 has 12 residues. Germline values: CDR1 SGHNT, CDR2 YENEEA.

V is TRBV5-6 and J is TRBJ2-1; 13 bases match TRBD2. CDR1 is SGHDT, CDR2 YYEEEE, per germline. The V gene end was trimmed by 3 bases and the J gene end by 8 bases; junction bases not matched to a gene: 5. CDR3 length: 15 amino acids. CDR3 in DNA: TGTGCCAGCAGCTCCACTAGCGGGGGGGCCTATGAGCAGTTCTTC. It yields the protein CASSSTSGGAYEQFF.